These 3 T cell receptor beta chains originate from one sample sequenced in a study of radiotherapy plus CTLA-4 blockade in lung cancer. Clones were sequenced by immunoSEQ multiplex PCR, and TCRdb holds only the in-frame ones, with some missing. The table has some 50,000 clones, 65% to 80% seen once. This specimen consisted of peripheral blood, obtained from a patient treated with radiotherapy plus ipilimumab. These TCRs come from a human donor with non-small cell lung cancer who had a partial response to radiotherapy plus ipilimumab.

In regard to this clone: Other DNA sequences in the sample encode the same CDR3. The chain has TRBV7-9 and TRBJ1-5; D gene ambiguous. Looked up from germline, CDR1 is SEHNR and CDR2 is FQNEAQ (reference sequence). This CDR3 is 12 amino acids long. The V gene lost 5 bases and the J gene lost 9 bases, with 11 bases spanning the gap. CDR3 in amino acids: CASSLDHGPQHF. CDR3 nucleotides: TGTGCCAGCAGCCTAGATCACGGGCCCCAGCATTTT.

This chain connects TRBV25-1 to TRBJ2-7, with a tentative D call TRBD1 (5 bases). This CDR3 contains 15 residues. Germline CDR1 is MGHDK and CDR2 is SYGVNS. V lost 1 base, J lost 4 bases, and 14 bases lay in between. The CDR3 DNA follows: TGTGCCAGCAGTGAATGGGCAGGGAAAAATTACGAGCAGTACTTC. This translates into CASSEWAGKNYEQYF.

The chain recombines TRBV10-3 with TRBJ1-1; no reliable D call. In germline, CDR1 is ENHRY, CDR2 SYGVKD. V shed 4 bases and J shed 6 bases, with 15 bases lying between them. This CDR3 region has 14 residues. The CDR3 DNA reads TGTGCCATCAGTGCTGCAGGCCAGAGGGCTGAAGCTTTCTTT. Its translation: CAISAAGQRAEAFF.